This TCR beta chain was obtained from a study of regulatory T cells in long-lasting Graves disease listed by TCRdb under 2021. A note on the overall study: Persistent Graves' disease meant more than 5 years of antithyroid drug treatment with TSH receptor autoantibodies that stayed positive. Peripheral blood TCR sequencing and RNA sequencing compared persistent Graves' disease patients with newly diagnosed Graves' disease patients. The study took place in China and was registered as a clinical trial. A total of some 33 samples were covered by TCR sequencing, comprising some 13 persistent and around 20 newly diagnosed Graves' disease patients. Persistent Graves' disease patients in the clinical cohort had taken antithyroid drugs for about 10.3 years on average.

Receptor libraries were prepared by multiplex PCR. These reads were obtained on an Illumina HiSeq 4000. TCR beta libraries were built with iRepertoire HTBI primers and Arm-PCR amplification of CDR3 regions. Before sequencing, the PCR products went through gel purification. The study's own analysis went as follows. A total of 60 to 80 TRBV and under 15 TRBJ segments were identified across samples and were used for gene usage analysis of CDR3 amino acid clonotypes. COPE and FqMerger were used to merge filtered high-quality paired reads into contigs. Contigs were aligned with BLAST to IMGT TRBV, TRBD and TRBJ reference genes, and CDR3 was defined per IMGT. Highly expanded clones were defined as clonotypes with a frequency above 0.1%. Shannon entropy was used to measure repertoire diversity, and the Gini coefficient was used to measure V-J evenness. A clonotype was considered public if more than one individual shared it. TCRdb passed the public sequencing reads through fastp at Q25 and MiXCR, retaining productive beta sequences. Each CDR3 protein appears once, grouped with its most common genes and DNA. Clone size and V and J calls follow TCRdb, not the original study. Recorded for this sample are approximately 690,000 distinct CDR3 sequences; 30% of them occurred a single time. The ten largest clones capture 42% of the sample.

Study-level results and caveats: As a limitation, the authors acknowledged that the small sample size may reduce accuracy. Persistent Graves' disease patients showed lower TCR Shannon entropy and fewer highly expanded clones than newly diagnosed patients, suggesting clonal expansion. Preferential use of TRBV28, TRBJ1-2 and TRBJ2-5 was observed in persistent disease, whereas TRBV20-1 and TRBJ2-1 were favored in newly diagnosed disease. Patients with persistent disease shared more public clonotypes (about 2,700) than newly diagnosed patients did (more than 900). Sequencing and analysis were restricted to the TCR beta chain. Because the primary lesion, thyroid tissue, could not be accessed, the study looked at peripheral blood alone.

As to this clonotype: Its antigen is still unknown. No base qualities exist here, and no much larger clone lies one base off it.

A distance of 11 bases separates the germline ends of V and J, which lose 4 bases and 1 base respectively. For CDR1 and CDR2, the germline V gene (reference sequence) lists DFQATT and SNEGSKA. Spanning cysteine to phenylalanine, the CDR3 consists of 13 amino acids. Only the CDR3 region is kept as DNA, spanning 39 bases read in frame from base 1. The time point label corresponds to: persistent/refractory GD, antithyroid drugs over 5 years with positive TRAb. RNA was extracted from PBMCs in TRIzol for both TCR sequencing and RNA sequencing. The diagnosis of Graves' disease followed American Thyroid Association guidelines. Patients were recruited from an endocrinology department in Xi'an, China. Each patient gave around 9.2 milliliters of peripheral blood, collected in an EDTA anticoagulant tube. PBMCs were isolated by Ficoll Paque Plus density gradient separation without further T cell sorting. An Agilent 2100 Bioanalyzer and agarose gel were used to check RNA quality, while a NanoDrop 2000 measured RNA concentration.

The receptor was derived from a female donor with Graves disease. The sequence is built from TRBV20-1 and TRBJ2-7; possibly the D gene is TRBD2, per 5 matching bases. Sequencing was performed on peripheral blood mononuclear cells (PBMCs), taken when the disease was refractory, from a patient treated with antithyroid drugs. The DNA is TGCAGTGCTACCCCCAGCGGTTCCTACGAGCAGTACTTC. It codes for CSATPSGSYEQYF.